The 12 T cell receptor beta chains given below trace back to one sample, sequenced in a study of cytomegalovirus exposure and HLA in healthy donors. Primers included in the PCR were 60 Vbeta and 13 Jbeta primers. Data came from immunoSEQ multiplex PCR; TCRdb stores just in-frame clones and leaves some out. The sample includes approximately 150,000 clones, roughly three quarters of them seen just once. Sequenced sample: PBMCs. The receptors shown here come from a woman in her fifties or sixties in good health and CMV-seronegative.

This clone showed up just a few times. The chain is built from TRBV30 and TRBJ1-4; no clear D. This CDR3 region has 15 residues. CDR1 is GTSNPN, CDR2 SVGIG, per germline (reference sequence). V lost 0 bases and J lost 5, with 13 bases in between. The CDR3 DNA is TGTGCCTGGAGTGTAATGGGCGGACTGAATGAAAAACTGTTTTTT. Residues: CAWSVMGGLNEKLFF.

For this clone: The junction shows a germline mismatch at one end, possibly a read error. J is TRBJ1-3 and V is TRBV5-1; 8 bases agree with TRBD1. There are 15 residues in the CDR3. CDR1 is SGHRS, CDR2 YFSETQ, per germline. The CDR3 coding sequence is TGCGCCAGCAGCTCCACGACAGGGGCTGGCAACACCATATATTTT. Translation: CASSSTTGAGNTIYF.

The chain recombines TRBV27 with TRBJ2-1, with 8 bases that match TRBD2. The CDR3 has 16 amino acids. Trimming took 1 base from V and 6 from J; bases not matched to a gene: 8. Germline CDR1 is MNHEY and CDR2 is SMNVEV (reference sequence). CDR3 in amino acids: CASSLWASGQTNEQFF. In nucleotides, the CDR3 is TGTGCCAGCAGTTTATGGGCTAGCGGGCAAACCAATGAGCAGTTCTTC.

V usage is TRBV28 and J usage is TRBJ1-3, with unresolved D. CDR3 length: 17 amino acids. Trimming removed 5 bases at V and 5 bases at J, with 22 bases between. CDR1 and CDR2 from the germline V gene are MDHEN and SYDVKM. In DNA form, the CDR3 reads TGTGCCAGCAGTCGAGGTGTTAGCGGCCTAGCGAGAAACACCATATATTTT. It is translated as CASSRGVSGLARNTIYF.

CDR3 region: CASSLQLAGGRGEQFF. CDR3 DNA sequence: TGTGCCAGCAGTTTACAACTAGCGGGGGGTCGTGGTGAGCAGTTCTTC. The rearrangement uses TRBV28 and TRBJ2-1; TRBD2 matches at 12 bases. CDR1 and CDR2 (germline): MDHEN, SYDVKM. J gave up 9 bases and V 2 bases, and 8 bases lay outside the gene matches. This CDR3 has 16 amino acids.

The J gene is TRBJ1-2, the V gene TRBV18; D remains unclear. V was cut by 0 bases and J by 5 bases, with 7 bases left in between. The germline V gene encodes CDR1 KGHSH and CDR2 LQKENI. CDR3 length: 13 amino acids. The CDR3 DNA follows: TGTGCCAGCTCACCACCGCTCAGTTATGGCTACACCTTC. Residues: CASSPPLSYGYTF.

The chain is built from TRBV19 and TRBJ2-5, with 9 positions matching TRBD1. The V gene end was trimmed by 1 base and the J gene end by 4 bases; junction bases not matched to a gene: 16. This CDR3 is built from 19 residues. Germline V lookup: CDR1 LNHDA, CDR2 SQIVND (reference sequence). CDR3 coding DNA: TGTGCCAGTAGTATAGTTTTCCCAACAGGGGGCCGAGGGGGAGAGACCCAGTACTTC. Translating gives CASSIVFPTGGRGGETQYF.

The sample holds one count of this clone. CDR3 DNA: TGTGCCAGTAGTCTCGGACAGGGCCAGAAAGCTTTCTTT. It translates to CASSLGQGQKAFF. V usage is TRBV19 and J usage is TRBJ1-1, with 8 nucleotides matching TRBD1. The CDR3 is made up of 13 amino acids. Trimming at V came to 5 bases and at J to 9 bases, leaving 8 bases not matched to a gene. The germline V gene has CDR1 LNHDA and CDR2 SQIVND (reference sequence).

The chain employs TRBV4-1 and TRBJ2-1, with TRBD2 matching 11 bases. CDR1 is MGHRA, CDR2 YSYEKL, per germline. J lost 8 bases, V lost 4 bases, and 7 bases had no gene match. The CDR3 is 15 amino acids. The CDR3 is CASSPGLAGGDEQFF. The CDR3 region has the DNA TGCGCCAGCAGCCCCGGACTAGCGGGTGGGGATGAGCAGTTCTTC.

The chain uses TRBV4-1 and TRBJ2-5; 7 positions agree with TRBD2. The CDR3 runs 16 residues. Per germline, CDR1 MGHRA and CDR2 YSYEKL. The junction had 13 bases not matched to a gene; V was cut back by 4 bases and J by 5 bases. CDR3 sequence: CASSRDYVAAKETQYF. In DNA form, the CDR3 reads TGCGCCAGCAGCCGGGACTACGTGGCCGCCAAGGAGACCCAGTACTTC.

The chain recombines TRBV19 with TRBJ2-1; 9 nucleotides line up with TRBD1. The ends lost 5 bases at V and 7 bases at J; junction bases unmatched: 12. This CDR3 comprises 16 residues. CDR1 is LNHDA, CDR2 SQIVND, per germline (reference sequence). Here the CDR3 DNA reads TGTGCCAGTAGTGAACCGGGACAGGGCTGGGGAAATGAGCAGTTCTTC. The encoded protein is CASSEPGQGWGNEQFF.

The rearrangement links TRBV5-4 to TRBJ2-3, with 8 nucleotides matching TRBD2. Germline assignment: CDR1 SGHNT and CDR2 YYREEE (reference sequence). The CDR3 contains 11 residues. V was pared by 4 bases and J by 12 bases, with 4 bases of the junction left unmatched. CDR3 amino acids: CASSPGTSQYF. Here the CDR3 DNA reads TGTGCCAGCAGCCCCGGGACTAGTCAGTATTTT.